This T cell receptor beta chain was recorded in a study of shared clonotypes between healthy human individuals. The wider study: The plates for each donor numbered three CD4 naive, three CD4 memory, two CD8 naive and one CD8 memory.

As concerns this clone: Its cognate antigen is unknown.

Germline V gene lookup returns CDR1 SGHAT and CDR2 FQDESV (reference sequence). The V and J ends lost 3 bases and 5 bases respectively, with 16 bases between them. CDR3 length: 16 amino acids. Whole-study results and caveats: The low donor count limited represented genetic and exposure-history diversity.

Here immunoSEQ multiplex PCR was the method, and the copy in TCRdb shows in-frame clones only, minus some. The repertoire has 2 million or so clones, roughly 94% of them found once; the top ten carry around 0.13%. Sample: naive CD4+ T cells sorted from blood. Subset denoted: CD45RA+ positively selected. The TCR comes from a man younger than 30 in good health. The chain is built from TRBV11-1 and TRBJ2-2, with D perhaps matching TRBD1 (6 bases). The CDR3 DNA reads TGTGCCAGCAGCTTTCTGGCAGGGGTATTGACCGGGGAGCTGTTTTTT. It codes for CASSFLAGVLTGELFF.